Shown below are 16 T cell receptor beta chains from a single sample sequenced in a study of T-cell memory formation after mild COVID-19. From the 5' RACE reads, TCRdb called clonotypes with MiXCR, one entry per CDR3 protein. The data hold 200,000 to 250,000 distinct CDR3 sequences, with roughly a tenth observed a single time. The sequencing input was PBMCs or a T cell subset sorted from them (not recorded which). All receptors come from a young man who had mild COVID-19 (a few samples of this study predate the infection). Cell type and time point are not known.

A few counts support this clonotype. This chain connects TRBV25-1 to TRBJ1-5, with TRBD1 as a possible D gene (6 bases). The CDR3 consists of 17 residues. The V end lost 1 base, the J end lost 3 bases, and 16 bases lay between the germline ends. In germline, CDR1 is MGHDK, CDR2 SYGVNS. The CDR3 here is CASSESNRAIDNQPQHF. In nucleotides, the CDR3 is TGTGCCAGCAGTGAATCAAACAGGGCAATCGACAATCAGCCCCAGCATTTT.

This clonotype came up a few times. V usage is TRBV7-9 and J usage is TRBJ2-1; TRBD1 is a possible D gene (5 bases). CDR1 SEHNR and CDR2 FQNEAQ come from the germline V gene (reference sequence). The V end was cut by 5 bases, the J end by 5 bases, with 22 bases between. The CDR3 runs 17 residues. The CDR3 spells CASSPGPRTQKDNEQFF. The DNA of the CDR3 is TGTGCCAGCAGCCCCGGGCCCCGGACACAGAAAGACAATGAGCAGTTCTTC.

This clonotype has a handful of counts. The chain is built from TRBV20-1 and TRBJ2-1; 9 bases are a match to TRBD2. Germline V lookup: CDR1 DFQATT, CDR2 SNEGSKA (reference sequence). The CDR3 is made up of 16 amino acids. The V gene end was trimmed by 3 bases and the J gene end by 1 base; junction bases not matched to a gene: 7. In DNA form, the CDR3 reads TGCAGTGCTAGGGCCCGTAGCGGGGGATCCTACAATGAGCAGTTCTTC. Encoded protein: CSARARSGGSYNEQFF.

This clonotype was recorded a few times. J is TRBJ1-5 and V is TRBV4-3; D not certain. There are 13 residues in the CDR3. Deletions cut 4 bases from V and 8 bases from J, with 12 bases between. CDR1 LGHNA and CDR2 YSLEER come from the germline V gene. This CDR3 is CASSPDWDEPQHF. CDR3 sequence (DNA): TGCGCCAGCAGCCCTGACTGGGATGAGCCCCAGCATTTT.

This clonotype has only a few counts. J is TRBJ1-1 and V is TRBV20-1; tentative D call: TRBD1 (5 bases). The CDR3 sequence is 15 residues long. Germline CDR1 and CDR2: DFQATT and SNEGSKA (reference sequence). V shed 1 base and J shed 1 base, with 13 bases lying between them. The CDR3, as DNA: TGCAGTGCTAGAGCAGGGTCGGGTAGGAACACTGAAGCTTTCTTT. The encoded protein is CSARAGSGRNTEAFF.

V gene TRBV12-3 or TRBV12-4 combines with J gene TRBJ1-1; D gene uncertain. The CDR3 covers 13 residues. Trimming took off 3 bases at V and 4 bases at J, with 9 bases between the two ends. The CDR3 protein is CASSLDGITEAFF. The CDR3 bases are TGTGCCAGCAGTTTGGACGGTATCACTGAAGCTTTCTTT.

This clonotype was counted a few times. The chain carries TRBV6-5 and TRBJ2-5; D gene uncertain. This CDR3 region has 15 residues. Trimming stripped 5 bases from V and 2 bases from J, with 15 bases between. Germline V gives CDR1 MNHEY, CDR2 SVGAGI. In DNA form, the CDR3 reads TGTGCCAGCAGTAGGAGCCTTGGGCTACAAGAGACCCAGTACTTC. Its protein is CASSRSLGLQETQYF.

The chain combines TRBV29-1 with TRBJ1-1, with D possibly matching TRBD1 (6 bases). The CDR3 has 12 amino acids. The germline V and J ends were trimmed by 6 bases and 1 base, with 9 bases remaining between them. Germline lookup yields CDR1 SQVTM and CDR2 ANQGSEA. CDR3 nucleotide sequence: TGCAGCGTGCAAGGGGGGAACACTGAAGCTTTCTTT. Protein product: CSVQGGNTEAFF.

This clonotype was picked up many times. The chain's CDR3 is CASSLRTGGNTIYF. CDR3 DNA: TGCGCCAGCAGCTTAAGGACGGGGGGAAACACCATATATTTT. The rearrangement links TRBV5-1 to TRBJ1-3; D is undetermined. CDR3 length: 14 amino acids. The germline CDR1 and CDR2 sequences are SGHRS and YFSETQ. Trimming pared 2 bases from V and 4 bases from J, leaving 10 bases between.

The V call is TRBV5-1, the J call TRBJ2-3, with D perhaps TRBD1 (5 bases). CDR1 is SGHRS and CDR2 is YFSETQ in the germline V gene. CDR3 size: 15 residues. The ends were cut back, 1 base at V and 0 bases at J, with 9 bases in the middle. For the CDR3, the DNA is TGCGCCAGCAGCTTGTTAGGGGATAGCACAGATACGCAGTATTTT. Translated: CASSLLGDSTDTQYF. Full variable domain (outside the CDR3, taken from reference TRBV5-1 and TRBJ2-3): KAGVTQTPRYLIKTRGQQVTLSCSPISGHRSVSWYQQTPGQGLQFLFEYFSETQRNKGNFPGRFSGRQFSNSRSEMNVSTLELGDSALYLCASSLLGDSTDTQYFGPGTRLTVL.

The chain couples TRBV7-2 to TRBJ1-2; D is unresolved. This CDR3 region has 14 residues. Germline CDR1 and CDR2: SGHTA and FQGNSA. Trimming took 1 base from V and 1 from J, leaving 7 bases between them. CDR3 nucleotides: TGTGCCAGCAGCTTAGAGGCGGATAACTATGGCTACACCTTC. This sequence encodes CASSLEADNYGYTF. Supplemented by reference TRBV7-2 and TRBJ1-2, the full variable domain reads GAGVSQSPSNKVTEKGKDVELRCDPISGHTALYWYRQSLGQGLEFLIYFQGNSAPDKSGLPSDRFSAERTGGSVSTLTIQRTQQEDSAVYLCASSLEADNYGYTFGSGTRLTVV.

This clonotype has just a few counts. The gene calls are TRBV6-5 and TRBJ2-5; D not resolved. Trimming shortened V by 2 bases and J by 1 base, and 8 bases separated the two germline ends. Germline CDR1 MNHEY, CDR2 SVGAGI. The CDR3 has 14 amino acids. CDR3 bases: TGTGCCAGCAGTTACGGTCAGGCCCAAGAGACCCAGTACTTC. It encodes CASSYGQAQETQYF.

The rearrangement links TRBV7-6 to TRBJ2-3; 8 nucleotides match TRBD1. This CDR3 has 14 residues. Looked up from germline, CDR1 is SGHVS and CDR2 is FNYEAQ. Trimming cost V 4 bases and J 3 bases; bases outside gene matches: 3. The CDR3 DNA reads TGTGCCAGCAGCTCGCGGACAGGGACAGATACGCAGTATTTT. Translation gives CASSSRTGTDTQYF.

V is TRBV9 and J is TRBJ2-3, with D uncertain. Germline CDR1 and CDR2: SGDLS and YYNGEE. This CDR3 has 13 amino acids. Between the trimmed V and J ends, which lost 3 bases and 4 bases, there was a span of 9 bases. The DNA for the CDR3 is TGTGCCAGCAGCGAGGGCCCCCCAGATACGCAGTATTTT. Translating it yields CASSEGPPDTQYF.

V and J are TRBV5-6 and TRBJ2-1, with 9 bases aligning to TRBD2. The CDR3 totals 15 residues. Germline values: CDR1 SGHDT, CDR2 YYEEEE. V gave up 0 bases and J gave up 8 bases; unmatched junction bases: 6. CDR3 sequence reads: CASSLGPSGDYEQFF. CDR3 sequence (DNA): TGTGCCAGCAGCTTGGGCCCTAGCGGGGACTATGAGCAGTTCTTC.

This clonotype was detected ten times or more. The rearrangement links TRBV27 to TRBJ2-3, with 10 bases fitting TRBD2. The CDR3 is made up of 16 amino acids. Germline V gene lookup returns CDR1 MNHEY and CDR2 SMNVEV (reference sequence). Trimming took 2 bases from V and 7 from J; bases not matched to a gene: 9. CDR3 loop: CASSLNPAGGPNTQYF. Written as DNA, the CDR3 is TGTGCCAGCAGTTTAAATCCAGCGGGGGGGCCAAATACGCAGTATTTT.